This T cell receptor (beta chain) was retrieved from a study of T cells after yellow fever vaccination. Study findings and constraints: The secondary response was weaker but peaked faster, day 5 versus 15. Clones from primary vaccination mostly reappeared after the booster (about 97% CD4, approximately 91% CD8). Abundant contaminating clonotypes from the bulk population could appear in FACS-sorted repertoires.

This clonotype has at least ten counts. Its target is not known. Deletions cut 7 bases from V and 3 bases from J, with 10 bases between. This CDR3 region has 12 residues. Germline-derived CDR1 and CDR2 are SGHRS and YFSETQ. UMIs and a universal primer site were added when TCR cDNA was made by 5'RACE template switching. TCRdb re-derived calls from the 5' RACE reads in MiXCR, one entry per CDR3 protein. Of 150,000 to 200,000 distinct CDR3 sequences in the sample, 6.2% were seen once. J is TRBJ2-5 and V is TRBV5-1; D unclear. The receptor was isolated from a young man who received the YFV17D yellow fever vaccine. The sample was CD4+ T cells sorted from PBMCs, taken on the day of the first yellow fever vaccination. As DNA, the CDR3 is TGCGCCAGCCCCTATATTGAAGAGACCCAGTACTTC. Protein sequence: CASPYIEETQYF.